This T cell receptor beta chain came from a study of identical twins. Study-wide findings and caveats: Conclusions relied on cross-sectional statistical analysis, not following the same donors. Abundant beta clonotypes from cord blood had fewer insertions, unlike memory repertoires, which showed none.

This clonotype was observed many times. No antigen is known for it. The CDR3 runs 13 residues. CDR1 is SQVTM, CDR2 ANQGSEA, per germline. The V segment lost 3 bases and the J segment 6 bases; nucleotides outside the gene matches: 5. One entry per CDR3 protein, called by TCRdb with MiXCR from the 5' RACE reads. The sample lists about 690,000 distinct CDR3 sequences, roughly 6% seen once, with around 1.9% in the top ten. This chain uses TRBV29-1 with TRBJ1-2, with 9 bases fitting TRBD1. The source is a man aged 18 to 29 in good health. Sequenced sample: naive T cells sorted from blood. CDR3 in DNA: TGCAGCGTTGAGGGACAGGGATGGGATGGCTACACCTTC. Encoded protein: CSVEGQGWDGYTF. The whole variable domain, filled in from reference TRBV29-1 and TRBJ1-2, reads SAVISQKPSRDICQRGTSLTIQCQVDSQVTMMFWYRQQPGQSLTLIATANQGSEATYESGFVIDKFPISRPNLTFSTLTVSNMSPEDSSIYLCSVEGQGWDGYTFGSGTRLTVV.